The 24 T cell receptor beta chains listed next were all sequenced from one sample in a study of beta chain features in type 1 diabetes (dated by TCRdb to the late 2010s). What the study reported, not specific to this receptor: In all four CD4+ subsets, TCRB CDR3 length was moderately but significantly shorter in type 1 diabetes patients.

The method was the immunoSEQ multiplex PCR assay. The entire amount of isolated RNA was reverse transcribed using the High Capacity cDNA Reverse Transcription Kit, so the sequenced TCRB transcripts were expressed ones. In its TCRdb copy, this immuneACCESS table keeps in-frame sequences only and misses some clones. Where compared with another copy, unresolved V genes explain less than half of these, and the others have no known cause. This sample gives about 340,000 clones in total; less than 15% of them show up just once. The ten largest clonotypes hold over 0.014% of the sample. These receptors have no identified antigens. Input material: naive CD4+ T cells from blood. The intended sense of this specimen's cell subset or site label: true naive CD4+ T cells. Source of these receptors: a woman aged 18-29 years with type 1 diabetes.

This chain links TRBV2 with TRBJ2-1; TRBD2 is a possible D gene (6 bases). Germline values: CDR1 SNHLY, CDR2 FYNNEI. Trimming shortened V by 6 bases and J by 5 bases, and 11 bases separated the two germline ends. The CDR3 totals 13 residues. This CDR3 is CASRRGPNNEQFF. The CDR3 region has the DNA TGTGCCAGCAGGCGGGGTCCGAACAATGAGCAGTTCTTC.

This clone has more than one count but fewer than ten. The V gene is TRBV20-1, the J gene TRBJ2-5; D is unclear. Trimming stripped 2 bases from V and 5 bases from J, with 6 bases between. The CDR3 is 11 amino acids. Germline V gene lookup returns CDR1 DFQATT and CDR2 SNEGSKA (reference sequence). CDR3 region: CSARIEETQYF. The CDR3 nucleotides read TGCAGTGCTAGAATTGAGGAGACCCAGTACTTC.

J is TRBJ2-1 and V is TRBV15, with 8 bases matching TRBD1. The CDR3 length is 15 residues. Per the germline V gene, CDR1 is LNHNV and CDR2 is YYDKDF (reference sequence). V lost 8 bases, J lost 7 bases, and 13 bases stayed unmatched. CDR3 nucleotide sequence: TGTGCCACCCGATCAGGGGGCTCTAGTATGAATGAGCAGTTCTTC. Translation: CATRSGGSSMNEQFF.

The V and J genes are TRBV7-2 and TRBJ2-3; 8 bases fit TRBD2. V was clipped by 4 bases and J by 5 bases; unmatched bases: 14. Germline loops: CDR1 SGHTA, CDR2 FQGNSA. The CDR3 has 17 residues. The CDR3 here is CASSSPGGRGRGDTQYF. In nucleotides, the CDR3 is TGTGCCAGCAGCTCTCCGGGGGGGAGGGGCCGTGGAGATACGCAGTATTTT.

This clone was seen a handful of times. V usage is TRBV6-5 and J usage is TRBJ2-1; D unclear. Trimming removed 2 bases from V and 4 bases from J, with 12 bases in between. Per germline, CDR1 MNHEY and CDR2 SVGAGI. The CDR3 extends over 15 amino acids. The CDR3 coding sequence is TGTGCCAGCAGTTACCAGCCTAGTGGGTACAATGAGCAGTTCTTC. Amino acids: CASSYQPSGYNEQFF.

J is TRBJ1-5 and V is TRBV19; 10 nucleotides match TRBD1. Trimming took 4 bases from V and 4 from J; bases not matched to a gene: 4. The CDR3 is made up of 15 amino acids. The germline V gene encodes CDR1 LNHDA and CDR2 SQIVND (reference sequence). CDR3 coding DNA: TGTGCCAGTAGTACCCGGACAGGGGGAAATCAGCCCCAGCATTTT. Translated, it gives CASSTRTGGNQPQHF.

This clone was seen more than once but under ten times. In nucleotides, the CDR3 is TGTGCCAGCAGCCACTACAGGGGGCGCGTTCTCTCTGGGGCCAACGTCCTGACTTTC. Translation gives CASSHYRGRVLSGANVLTF. The rearrangement joins TRBV5-4 to TRBJ2-6; 9 bases are a match to TRBD1. The CDR3 totals 19 residues. J gave up 0 bases and V 4 bases, and 11 bases lay outside the gene matches. Looked up from germline, CDR1 is SGHNT and CDR2 is YYREEE (reference sequence).

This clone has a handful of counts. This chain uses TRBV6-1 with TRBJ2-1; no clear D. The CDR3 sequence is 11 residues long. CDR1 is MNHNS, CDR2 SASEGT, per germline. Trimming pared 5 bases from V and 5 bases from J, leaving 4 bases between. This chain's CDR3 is CASSSNNEQFF. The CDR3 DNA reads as TGTGCCAGCAGTAGCAACAATGAGCAGTTCTTC.

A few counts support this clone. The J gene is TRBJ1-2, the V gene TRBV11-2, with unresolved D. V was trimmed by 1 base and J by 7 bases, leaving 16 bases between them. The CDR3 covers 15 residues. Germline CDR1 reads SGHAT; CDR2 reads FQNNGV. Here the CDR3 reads CASSLGVTLGSGYTF. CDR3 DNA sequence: TGTGCCAGCAGCTTAGGGGTGACCTTAGGGAGTGGCTACACCTTC.

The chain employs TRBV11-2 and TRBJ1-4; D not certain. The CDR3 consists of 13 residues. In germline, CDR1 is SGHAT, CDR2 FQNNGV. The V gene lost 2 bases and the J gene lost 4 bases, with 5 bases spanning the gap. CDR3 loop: CASSLRGNEKLFF. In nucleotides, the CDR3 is TGTGCCAGCAGCTTACGGGGTAATGAAAAACTGTTTTTT. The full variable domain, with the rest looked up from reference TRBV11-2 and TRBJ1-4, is EAGVAQSPRYKIIEKRQSVAFWCNPISGHATLYWYQQILGQGPKLLIQFQNNGVVDDSQLPKDRFSAERLKGVDSTLKIQPAKLEDSAVYLCASSLRGNEKLFFGSGTQLSVL.

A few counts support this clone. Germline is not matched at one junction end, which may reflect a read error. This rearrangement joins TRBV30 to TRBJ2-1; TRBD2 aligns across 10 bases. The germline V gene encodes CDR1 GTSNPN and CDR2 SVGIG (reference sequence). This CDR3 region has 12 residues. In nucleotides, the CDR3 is TGTGCCTGGAGTTCAACCGGGACTAGCGAGATCTTC. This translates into CAWSSTGTSEIF.

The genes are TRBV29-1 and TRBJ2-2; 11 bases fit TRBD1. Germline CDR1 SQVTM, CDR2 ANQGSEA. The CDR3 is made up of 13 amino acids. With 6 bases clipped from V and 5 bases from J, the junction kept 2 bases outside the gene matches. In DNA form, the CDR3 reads TGCAGCGTCCGGGACAGGGGGACCGGGGAGCTGTTTTTT. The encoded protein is CSVRDRGTGELFF.

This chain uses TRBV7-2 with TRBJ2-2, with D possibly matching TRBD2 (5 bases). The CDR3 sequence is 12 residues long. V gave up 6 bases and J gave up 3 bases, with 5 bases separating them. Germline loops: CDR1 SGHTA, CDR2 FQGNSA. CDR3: CASRRDTGELFF. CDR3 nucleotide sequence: TGTGCCAGCAGGAGGGACACCGGGGAGCTGTTTTTT.

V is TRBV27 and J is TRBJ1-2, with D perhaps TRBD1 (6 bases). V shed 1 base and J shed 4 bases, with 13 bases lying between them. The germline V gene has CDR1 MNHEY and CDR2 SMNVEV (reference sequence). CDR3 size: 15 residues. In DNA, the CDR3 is TGTGCCAGCAGTTTATACCCCGGACAGTTCTATGGCTACACCTTC. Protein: CASSLYPGQFYGYTF.

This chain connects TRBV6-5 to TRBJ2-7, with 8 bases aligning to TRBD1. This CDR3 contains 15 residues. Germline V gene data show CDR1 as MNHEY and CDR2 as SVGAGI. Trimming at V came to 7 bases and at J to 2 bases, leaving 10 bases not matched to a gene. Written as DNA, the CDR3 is TGTGCCAGCAATACGAGACAGGGGATTCCCTACGAGCAGTACTTC. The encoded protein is CASNTRQGIPYEQYF.

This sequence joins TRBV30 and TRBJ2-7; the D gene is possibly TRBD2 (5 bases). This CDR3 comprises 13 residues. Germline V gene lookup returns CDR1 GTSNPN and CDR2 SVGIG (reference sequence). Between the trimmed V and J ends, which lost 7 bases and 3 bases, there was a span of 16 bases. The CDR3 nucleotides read TGTGCCTACTGGTCTGGAGGCAGCTACGAGCAGTACGTC. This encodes CAYWSGGSYEQYV.

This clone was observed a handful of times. The chain's CDR3 is CASSPGRGGIYGYTF. The CDR3 nucleotides are TGTGCCAGCAGTCCAGGAAGGGGGGGGATCTATGGCTACACCTTC. The rearrangement joins TRBV27 to TRBJ1-2; the D gene is possibly TRBD1 (6 bases). This CDR3 contains 15 residues. V was trimmed by 5 bases and J by 4 bases, leaving 17 bases between them. CDR1 MNHEY and CDR2 SMNVEV come from the germline V gene (reference sequence).

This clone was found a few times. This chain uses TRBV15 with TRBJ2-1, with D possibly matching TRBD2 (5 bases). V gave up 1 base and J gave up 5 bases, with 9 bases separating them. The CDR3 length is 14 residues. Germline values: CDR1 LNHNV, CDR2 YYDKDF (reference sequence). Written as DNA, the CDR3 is TGTGCCACCAGCAGAGTGAAGAGGGACAATGAGCAGTTCTTC. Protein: CATSRVKRDNEQFF.

The CDR3 is CAISGTSGRTYEQYF. The CDR3 DNA follows: TGTGCCATCAGTGGCACTAGCGGGAGGACATACGAGCAGTACTTC. The V gene is TRBV10-3, the J gene TRBJ2-7, with TRBD2 matching over 12 bases. CDR1 is ENHRY, CDR2 SYGVKD, per germline. The CDR3 is made up of 15 amino acids. V lost 4 bases and J lost 4; bases outside the gene matches: 5.

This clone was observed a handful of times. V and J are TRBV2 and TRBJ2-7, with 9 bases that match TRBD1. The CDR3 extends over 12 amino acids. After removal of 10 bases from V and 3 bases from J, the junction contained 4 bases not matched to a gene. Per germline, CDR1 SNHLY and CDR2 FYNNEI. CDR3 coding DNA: TGTGCCAACCGGGACAGGGTCTACGAGCAGTACGTC. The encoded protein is CANRDRVYEQYV.

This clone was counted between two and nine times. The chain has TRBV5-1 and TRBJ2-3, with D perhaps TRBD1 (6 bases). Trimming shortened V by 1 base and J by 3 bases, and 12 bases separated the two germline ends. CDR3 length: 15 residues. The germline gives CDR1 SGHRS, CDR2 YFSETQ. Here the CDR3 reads CASSLTPTGTDTQYF. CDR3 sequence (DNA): TGCGCCAGCAGCTTGACTCCTACAGGGACAGATACGCAGTATTTT.

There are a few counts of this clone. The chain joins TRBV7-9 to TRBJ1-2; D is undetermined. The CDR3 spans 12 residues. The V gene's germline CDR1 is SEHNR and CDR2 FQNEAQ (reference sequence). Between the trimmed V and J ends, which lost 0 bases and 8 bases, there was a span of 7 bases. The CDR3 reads CASSLALGGYTF. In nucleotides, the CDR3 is TGTGCCAGCAGCTTAGCGCTTGGCGGCTACACCTTC.

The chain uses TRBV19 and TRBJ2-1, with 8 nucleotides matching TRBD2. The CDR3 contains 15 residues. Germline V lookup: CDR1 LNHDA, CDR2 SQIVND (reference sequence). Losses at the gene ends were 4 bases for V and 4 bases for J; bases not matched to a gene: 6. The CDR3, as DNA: TGTGCCAGTAGTAGGCTAGCGGGTCTATACAATGAGCAGTTCTTC. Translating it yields CASSRLAGLYNEQFF. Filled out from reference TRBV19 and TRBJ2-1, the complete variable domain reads DGGITQSPKYLFRKEGQNVTLSCEQNLNHDAMYWYRQDPGQGLRLIYYSQIVNDFQKGDIAEGYSVSREKKESFPLTVTSAQKNPTAFYLCASSRLAGLYNEQFFGPGTRLTVL.

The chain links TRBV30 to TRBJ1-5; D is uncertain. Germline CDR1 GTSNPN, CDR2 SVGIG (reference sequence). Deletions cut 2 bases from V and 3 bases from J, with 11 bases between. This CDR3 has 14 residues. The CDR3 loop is CAWSYNSNNQPQHF. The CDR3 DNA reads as TGTGCCTGGAGTTATAACAGTAACAATCAGCCCCAGCATTTT.